This T cell receptor (beta chain) emerged from a study of blood T cells in healthy people across ages. The study's findings and limits: Both naive CD4+ cell counts and diversity were greater in long-lived donors than in aged donors. Diversity of TCR beta per million T cells declined in a roughly linear way with age. Naive T cell percentage and TCR beta diversity correlated strongly.

In this sample, this clonotype turned up a few times. Its antigen is unknown. Sample-barcoded 5' priming and a J-beta primer mix drove a second PCR of about 7 to 11 cycles. TCRdb recomputed calls from the 5' RACE reads with MiXCR, one row per CDR3 protein. The sample carries about 720,000 distinct CDR3 sequences, roughly 20% recorded once. This CDR3 has 13 residues. The extraction recovered at least 5 micrograms of total RNA per sample. The chain carries TRBV12-3 or TRBV12-4 and TRBJ2-5; 9 positions match TRBD1. The last part of the DNA fits TRBJ2-7 better; the J call may be wrong. The source of this sequence is a man between 70 and 80 years old in good health. The material sequenced was blood. DNA for the CDR3: TGTGCCAGCAGGGGACAGGGAAGGTACGAGCAGTACTTC. As protein: CASRGQGRYEQYF.